Here is one T cell receptor beta chain with its context. In the source study's methods: Amplified reference gene primers provided the basis for estimating nucleated cell counts. Libraries were prepared by immunoSEQ multiplex PCR; TCRdb keeps only in-frame clonotypes and omits some of them. The D gene and trimming were derived from the DNA, and the V and J assignments and clone size from that table. The sample lists roughly 70,000 clones, 85% to 90% occurring once. This sample is part of a study of blood T cell repertoires in COVID-19. Looking at the study overall: Both acute and convalescent COVID-19 samples were obtained from the United States, Italy and Spain.

CDR1 and CDR2 (germline): DFQATT, SNEGSKA (reference sequence). The V and J ends lost 3 bases and 1 base, in that order; junction bases with no gene match: 10. The CDR3 is 18 residues long. The sample taken for sequencing was peripheral blood. This clonotype originated in a man between 70 and 80 years old with active COVID-19. The chain carries TRBV20-1 and TRBJ2-1, with 12 bases lining up with TRBD2. The CDR3 sequence: CSASKGLAGLRSYNEQFF. CDR3 coding DNA: TGCAGTGCTAGTAAGGGACTAGCGGGCCTTAGGTCCTACAATGAGCAGTTCTTC.